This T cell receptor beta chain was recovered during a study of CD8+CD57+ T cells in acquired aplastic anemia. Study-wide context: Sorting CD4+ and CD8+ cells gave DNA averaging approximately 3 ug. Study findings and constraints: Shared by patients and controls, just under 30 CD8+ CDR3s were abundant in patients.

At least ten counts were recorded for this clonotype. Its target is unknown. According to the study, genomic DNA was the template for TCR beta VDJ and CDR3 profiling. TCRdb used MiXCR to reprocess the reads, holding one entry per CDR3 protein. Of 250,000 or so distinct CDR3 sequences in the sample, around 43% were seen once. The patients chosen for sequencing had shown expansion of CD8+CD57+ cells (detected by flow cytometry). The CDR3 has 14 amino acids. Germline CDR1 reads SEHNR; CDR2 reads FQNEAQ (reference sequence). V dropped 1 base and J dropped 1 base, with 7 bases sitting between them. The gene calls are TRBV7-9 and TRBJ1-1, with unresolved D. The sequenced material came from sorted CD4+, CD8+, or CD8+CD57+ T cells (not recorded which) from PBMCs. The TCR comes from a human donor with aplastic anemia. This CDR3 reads CASSLVAPNTEAFF. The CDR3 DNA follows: TGTGCCAGCAGCTTAGTAGCCCCGAACACTGAAGCTTTCTTT.